The rows below give T cell receptor beta chains drawn from one sample of a study of blood T cell repertoires in COVID-19. Repertoires were generated with immunoSEQ multiplex PCR, while TCRdb's copy carries only in-frame clones and drops some. Altogether some 130,000 clones are present, roughly 84% being singletons, with the ten largest covering 35% to 50%. Sequenced input: peripheral blood. These receptors all come from a human donor in a cohort sampled during active COVID-19. Each CDR3 is given with its conserved first and last residue. The order of the fields is V gene, D gene, clone size, J gene, CDR3 protein, CDR3 DNA. D genes are given only for firm matches. Expanded clones are given a class, and other clones once, few, many or no size at all.

TRBV5-1	TRBD1	.	TRBJ1-2	CASSFTGAGGYTF	TGCGCCAGCAGCTTTACAGGGGCAGGAGGCTACACCTTC
TRBV7-3	.	.	TRBJ1-5	CASSPYSNQPQHF	TGTGCCAGCAGCCCCTATAGCAATCAGCCCCAGCATTTT
TRBV5-1	.	once	TRBJ2-1	CASSLLLSYNEQFF	TGCGCCAGCAGCTTATTACTCTCCTACAATGAGCAGTTCTTC
TRBV6-5	.	many	TRBJ1-2	CASSLSPDRDYTF	TGTGCCAGCTCGCTCTCCCCGGACAGAGACTACACCTTC
TRBV18	.	.	TRBJ1-5	CASSEGTINQPQHF	TGTGCCAGCTCAGAGGGGACTATTAATCAGCCCCAGCATTTT
TRBV3-1/TRBV3-2	.	.	TRBJ2-5	CASSQWGRQETQYF	TGTGCCAGCAGCCAATGGGGGAGGCAAGAGACCCAGTACTTC
TRBV19	.	.	TRBJ2-5	CASSIAPVETQYF	TGTGCCAGTAGTATCGCACCGGTGGAGACCCAGTACTTC
TRBV29-1	TRBD2	.	TRBJ2-1	CSIGEAGEGVQFF	TGCAGCATCGGGGAAGCGGGAGAGGGTGTGCAGTTCTTC
TRBV28	TRBD1	.	TRBJ1-2	CASSDRVRGYTF	TGTGCCAGCAGCGACAGGGTTAGGGGCTACACCTTC
TRBV5-1	TRBD1	.	TRBJ1-1	CASSLGQANTEAFF	TGCGCCAGCAGCTTAGGACAGGCTAACACTGAAGCTTTCTTT
TRBV5-1	TRBD2	.	TRBJ2-5	CASSASLAGGGVTQYF	TGCGCCAGCAGCGCCTCCCTAGCGGGGGGTGGAGTGACCCAGTACTTC
TRBV19	.	.	TRBJ1-4	CASRKKNTTNEKLFF	TGTGCCAGTAGGAAGAAGAACACAACTAATGAAAAACTGTTTTTT
TRBV6-2/TRBV6-3	.	.	TRBJ2-1	CASSYPPTVSSYNEQFF	TGTGCCAGCAGTTACCCCCCGACAGTAAGCTCCTACAATGAGCAGTTCTTC
TRBV11-3	.	once	TRBJ2-1	CASSLRKDNGNEQFF	TGTGCCAGCAGCCTTAGAAAGGACAATGGGAATGAGCAGTTCTTC
TRBV2	.	.	TRBJ1-4	CASSEERGAGEKLFF	TGTGCCAGCAGTGAAGAGCGGGGGGCAGGGGAAAAACTGTTTTTT
TRBV11-3	.	.	TRBJ1-1	CASSLGVQDEAFF	TGTGCCAGCAGCTTAGGAGTTCAGGATGAAGCTTTCTTT
TRBV9	TRBD1	.	TRBJ1-2	CASSAQGYGGYTF	TGTGCCAGCAGCGCACAGGGGTATGGTGGCTACACCTTC
TRBV6-5	TRBD1	once	TRBJ2-2	CASRLGQGATGELFF	TGTGCCAGCAGACTGGGACAGGGGGCTACCGGGGAGCTGTTTTTT
TRBV4-2	.	.	TRBJ1-1	CASSPRIPTGPNTEAFF	TGTGCCAGCAGCCCCCGAATCCCTACAGGGCCAAACACTGAAGCTTTCTTT
TRBV9	TRBD2	.	TRBJ2-2	CASSRLAKNTGELFF	TGTGCCAGCAGCAGACTAGCGAAGAATACCGGGGAGCTGTTTTTT
TRBV7-9	.	.	TRBJ2-1	CASSHPRGNNEQFF	TGTGCCAGCAGCCACCCGAGGGGGAACAATGAGCAGTTCTTC
TRBV7-3	TRBD2	.	TRBJ2-3	CASSPGLAGGGDTQYF	TGTGCCAGCAGCCCCGGACTAGCGGGTGGAGGAGATACGCAGTATTTT
TRBV6-2/TRBV6-3	.	.	TRBJ1-1	CASSLQGMNTEAFF	TGTGCCAGCAGCTTACAGGGCATGAACACTGAAGCTTTCTTT
TRBV2	TRBD1	few	TRBJ2-7	CASSTGGWYEQYF	TGTGCCAGCAGTACAGGGGGCTGGTACGAGCAGTACTTC
TRBV18	TRBD2	.	TRBJ2-5	CASSPWTSGIQETQYF	TGTGCCAGCTCACCGTGGACTAGTGGGATCCAAGAGACCCAGTACTTC
TRBV6-5	.	.	TRBJ1-1	CASRTDTLGEAFF	TGTGCCAGCAGAACGGACACTCTAGGTGAAGCTTTCTTT
TRBV9	TRBD1	.	TRBJ2-1	CASSVKGAPYNEQFF	TGTGCCAGCAGCGTAAAGGGGGCCCCCTACAATGAGCAGTTCTTC
TRBV7-3	TRBD2	.	TRBJ2-1	CASSPRLAGYNEQFF	TGTGCCAGCAGCCCGAGACTAGCGGGATACAATGAGCAGTTCTTC
TRBV18	.	few	TRBJ1-1	CASSPTRGLNTEAFF	TGTGCCAGCTCACCTACGCGGGGACTCAACACTGAAGCTTTCTTT
TRBV6-2/TRBV6-3	.	.	TRBJ2-3	CASSRQSSTDTQYF	TGTGCCAGCAGCCGACAGTCTAGCACAGATACGCAGTATTTT
TRBV30	.	few	TRBJ2-1	CAWTHLASSYNEQFF	TGTGCCTGGACCCATTTGGCAAGCTCCTACAATGAGCAGTTCTTC
TRBV10-3	.	.	TRBJ2-1	CATCRSSYNEQFF	TGTGCCACCTGTAGGAGCTCCTACAATGAGCAGTTCTTC
TRBV11-3	TRBD1	.	TRBJ2-7	CASGRDRTYYEQYF	TGTGCCAGCGGCCGGGACAGGACGTACTACGAGCAGTACTTC
TRBV27	.	.	TRBJ1-2	CASSGGANYGYTF	TGTGCCAGCAGTGGGGGGGCTAACTATGGCTACACCTTC
TRBV11-3	TRBD1	.	TRBJ1-1	CASSLERAETGDKGTEAFF	TGTGCCAGCAGCTTAGAGAGGGCGGAGACAGGGGATAAGGGCACTGAAGCTTTCTTT
TRBV2	.	.	TRBJ2-3	CASSLPGGSTDTQYF	TGTGCCAGCAGCCTGCCCGGAGGAAGCACAGATACGCAGTATTTT
TRBV29-1	.	once	TRBJ1-1	CSVAGRAYTEAFF	TGCAGCGTTGCCGGCAGGGCGTACACTGAAGCTTTCTTT
TRBV19	.	.	TRBJ1-1	CASSIFRETEAFF	TGTGCCAGTAGTATCTTTAGGGAGACTGAAGCTTTCTTT
TRBV9	.	.	TRBJ2-3	CASSAVGHSTDTQYF	TGTGCCAGCAGCGCCGTCGGACATTCCACAGATACGCAGTATTTT
TRBV6-4	TRBD1	.	TRBJ2-5	CASSALPDRGPSEETQYF	TGTGCCAGCAGTGCACTCCCCGACAGGGGCCCTTCAGAAGAGACCCAGTACTTC